This T cell receptor (beta chain) was recorded in a study of cytomegalovirus exposure and HLA in healthy donors. Overall study context: Most genotyped donors, 81% of 398, had Caucasian-associated genetic ancestry. Study results and caveats: Analyzed later, most CMV-associated TCR beta chains appeared HLA-restricted. Immune exposure data for these donors was limited to CMV serostatus. Excluded were some V segments that proved indistinguishable, including TRBV6-2 and TRBV6-3.

Only a few counts were recorded for this clone. Its antigen is unidentified. The germline gives CDR1 LNHNV, CDR2 YYDKDF (reference sequence). The CDR3 consists of 16 residues. V was shortened by 1 base and J by 1 base, with 13 bases between the two germline ends. The primer mix had 60 Vbeta and 13 Jbeta primers. Assay: immunoSEQ multiplex PCR; the TCRdb copy retains only in-frame clones and omits some. The data show fewer than 120,000 clones, with 75% to 90% seen just once and approximately 2% held by the top ten. Sample: PBMCs. This sequence joins TRBV15 and TRBJ1-1, with a weak D call TRBD1 (6 bases). The receptor comes from a middle-aged man in good health and CMV-seronegative. The CDR3 reads CATSRGRGKGNTEAFF. DNA of the CDR3: TGTGCCACCAGCAGAGGTAGGGGGAAGGGGAACACTGAAGCTTTCTTT.